This T cell receptor beta chain originates from a study of T cells and copy number aberrations in small-cell lung cancer (dated by TCRdb to 2020 to 2023). Broadly, across the study: Whole-exome sequencing of the same tumor regions was paired with TCR repertoire sequencing so that T cell metrics could be related to mutations and copy number aberrations. Tumor TCR data were available for around 16 patients, and approximately 15 patients had TCR data from both tumor and normal tissue.

TCR-beta CDR3 regions were amplified from genomic DNA with the immunoSEQ hsTCRB Kit using multiplexed V- and J-gene primers. Unique DNA barcodes were added in a second PCR, and the samples were pooled together with one negative control and one positive control. The pooled TCR-beta libraries were sequenced using a 150-cycle paired-end protocol on an Illumina MiSeq. The study's own analysis went as follows. Adaptive Biotechnologies processed the raw sequencing data and produced a report containing normalized, annotated TCR-beta repertoires. T-cell density was computed as TCR-beta templates normalized to usable DNA, which was estimated by amplifying housekeeping genes. Richness was defined as the count of unique rearrangements, and clonality was defined as 1 minus Pielou's evenness. Here the immuneACCESS table is served through TCRdb, limited to in-frame sequences with V and J called. Missing clones are a known gap in these copies; in checked studies unresolved V genes cover under half, and the rest lacks a known reason. V and J calls and clone size follow that table, whereas D and trimming were derived from the DNA. This sample comprises more than 1,500 clones, roughly four fifths of them detected only once. The top ten constitute approximately 7.1% of the sample.

About this clone itself: The specificity of this receptor is unknown. No base quality information exists; no much larger clone differs at one position.

The CDR3, cysteine through phenylalanine, is 12 amino acids long. Of all the DNA, just the CDR3 is kept, 36 bases in frame from base 1. V loses 6 bases of germline sequence and J loses 6 bases, and the interval between the two ends is 12 bases. Taken from the germline V gene, the CDR1 and CDR2 loops are SGHAT and FQNNGV. Summary of the overall study and its limitations: Tumors had lower T-cell density, richness and clonality than adjacent lung tissue, though the difference in density was not significant. Every specimen was formalin-fixed paraffin-embedded tissue, a material known to introduce sequencing artifacts. The study was limited by a small sample size because surgical resection is uncommon in small-cell lung cancer, and validation of the findings is required.

Donors were patients with limited-stage small-cell lung cancer who underwent surgical resection in Hangzhou, China, between about 2008 and 2021. All donors were treated with upfront surgery without preoperative chemotherapy or radiotherapy, and immunotherapy was not given to any donor before or after surgery. In the sequenced cohort of more than 15 patients, every patient was either a smoker or a heavy second-hand smoker. Adjacent normal lung tissue was taken at least 2 cm away from the tumor margin, and two pathologists confirmed morphologically that the tissue was free of malignant cells. To characterize heterogeneity of the T cell repertoire, the study applied multi-region TCR-beta sequencing to resected limited-stage small-cell lung cancers and to tumor-adjacent lung tissue. The AllPrep DNA/RNA FFPE Kit (Qiagen) was used to extract genomic DNA from FFPE tissue.

The sequence derives from a man aged 55 to 70 with small cell lung cancer. Material for sequencing was normal tissue next to the tumor. The chain links TRBV11-2 with TRBJ2-7, with TRBD1 as a weak D call on 6 bases. At the DNA level, the sequence is TGTGCCAGCAGGGTACAGGGTGGCGAGCAGTACTTC. The encoded protein is CASRVQGGEQYF.